The present T cell receptor (beta chain) was sequenced within a study of T cell responses to AZD1222 COVID-19 vaccine. Assay: immunoSEQ multiplex PCR; the TCRdb copy retains only in-frame clones and omits some. The sample lists 100,000 to 120,000 clones, 80% to 90% occurring once. The table lists this clone with a count of one. The antigen remains undetermined. Whether given at about 4 or about 12 weeks, second doses were pooled. Study-wide results and caveats: Seropositive at baseline were only a handful of AZD1222 recipients. Spike-wide coverage was observed for vaccine-associated CD4 TCRs, with dominant responses at 160-218 and 743-854.

Germline loops: CDR1 MNHEY, CDR2 SVGAGI. This CDR3 has 16 amino acids. The junction had 7 bases not matched to a gene; V was cut back by 0 bases and J by 6 bases. J is TRBJ2-1 and V is TRBV6-5; 8 nucleotides agree with TRBD2. The sequenced sample was peripheral blood, obtained 28 days after the second AZD1222 dose. The origin of this receptor is an adult who received the AZD1222 COVID-19 vaccine. CDR3 coding DNA: TGTGCCAGCAGTTACTCGAATCGTCTAGCGGGCAATGAGCAGTTCTTC. This sequence encodes CASSYSNRLAGNEQFF.